The 18 T cell receptor beta chains listed next were all sequenced from one sample in a study of monozygotic twins with inflammatory bowel disease. With the 5' RACE reads reprocessed, TCRdb shows one record per CDR3 protein and no DNA. The repertoire shows around 380,000 distinct CDR3 sequences; the top ten hold approximately 2.3%. Specimen: blood. These receptors were obtained from a human donor with ulcerative colitis or Crohn's disease, or a healthy co-twin of an affected twin (not recorded which).

The chain combines TRBV12-3 or TRBV12-4 with TRBJ1-5; TCRdb reports TRBD1, a call that lacks DNA to check it against. The CDR3 has 17 residues. The CDR3 here is CASTNWRGQKGNQPQHF.

The rearrangement joins TRBV7-2 to TRBJ2-3; the D call of TRBD1 rests on TCRdb alone, since no DNA is present to check it. The CDR3 totals 15 residues. Germline lookup yields CDR1 SGHTA and CDR2 FQGNSA. The CDR3 region is CASSEQVGATDTQYF. Complete variable domain (other parts from reference TRBV7-2 and TRBJ2-3): GAGVSQSPSNKVTEKGKDVELRCDPISGHTALYWYRQSLGQGLEFLIYFQGNSAPDKSGLPSDRFSAERTGGSVSTLTIQRTQQEDSAVYLCASSEQVGATDTQYFGPGTRLTVL.

V gene TRBV7-2 combines with J gene TRBJ2-5. The germline V gene has CDR1 SGHTA and CDR2 FQGNSA. There are 15 residues in the CDR3. Here the CDR3 reads CASSLGRGNQETQYF.

The rearrangement uses TRBV6-6 and TRBJ1-3; with no DNA, the TCRdb D assignment of TRBD1 cannot be verified. CDR1 and CDR2 from the germline V gene are MNHNY and SVGAGI (reference sequence). This CDR3 contains 14 residues. The CDR3 protein is CASSYGGSGNTIYF.

This chain joins TRBV11-1 and TRBJ2-1; TCRdb reports TRBD1, a call that lacks DNA to check it against. The CDR3 runs to 18 residues. Germline CDR1 and CDR2: SGHAT and FQDESV (reference sequence). CDR3 protein: CASSSPPFRGQGDNEQFF.

The V and J genes are TRBV19 and TRBJ2-7. Looked up from germline, CDR1 is LNHDA and CDR2 is SQIVND (reference sequence). The CDR3 has 14 amino acids. CDR3 loop: CASSPAASAHEQYF. The variable domain in full, completed from reference TRBV19 and TRBJ2-7, reads DGGITQSPKYLFRKEGQNVTLSCEQNLNHDAMYWYRQDPGQGLRLIYYSQIVNDFQKGDIAEGYSVSREKKESFPLTVTSAQKNPTAFYLCASSPAASAHEQYFGPGTRLTVT.

The chain combines TRBV11-2 with TRBJ2-7; TCRdb picks TRBD1, but there is no DNA to check that call. The CDR3 has 15 amino acids. In germline, CDR1 is SGHAT, CDR2 FQNNGV. CDR3 loop: CASSLGQTLRGEQYF.

V usage is TRBV20-1 and J usage is TRBJ2-5; there is no DNA to check the TCRdb D call of TRBD1. Per germline, CDR1 DFQATT and CDR2 SNEGSKA (reference sequence). The CDR3 has 14 amino acids. CDR3 loop: CSASGTGGRETQYF.

This chain connects TRBV27 to TRBJ1-6; the TCRdb D gene call, TRBD1, has no DNA to confirm it. In germline, CDR1 is MNHEY, CDR2 SMNVEV (reference sequence). CDR3 length equals 13 residues. CDR3 in amino acids: CASRTGGSSPLHF.

The rearrangement uses TRBV18 and TRBJ1-2; checking the TCRdb D call of TRBD1 is not possible without DNA. CDR1 KGHSH and CDR2 LQKENI come from the germline V gene. This CDR3 is built from 13 residues. CDR3 region: CASSRRDPWGYTF.

The V gene is TRBV9, the J gene TRBJ1-4; TCRdb's D call of TRBD1 is untestable without DNA. The germline gives CDR1 SGDLS, CDR2 YYNGEE. This CDR3 is built from 16 residues. CDR3 protein: CASSLLRDPSREKLFF.

The gene calls are TRBV7-6 and TRBJ1-4. Looked up from germline, CDR1 is SGHVS and CDR2 is FNYEAQ. CDR3 length: 14 residues. CDR3 loop: CASSLDRPNEKLFF.

The genes are TRBV5-1 and TRBJ2-2; TCRdb's D call of TRBD1 is untestable without DNA. The germline V gene encodes CDR1 SGHRS and CDR2 YFSETQ. The CDR3 runs 14 residues. The CDR3 sequence is CASSTEGGTGELFF.

The V and J genes are TRBV5-6 and TRBJ1-1. CDR3 length: 12 amino acids. Germline V gene lookup returns CDR1 SGHDT and CDR2 YYEEEE. The CDR3 loop is CASSLGLREAFF.

The CDR3 reads CASSLSLGVNTGELFF. This chain uses TRBV5-4 with TRBJ2-2; the TCRdb D gene call, TRBD2, has no DNA to confirm it. The germline V gene encodes CDR1 SGHNT and CDR2 YYREEE (reference sequence). This CDR3 comprises 16 residues.

This sequence joins TRBV29-1 and TRBJ2-1; TCRdb gives TRBD2 as the D gene, but with no DNA this cannot be confirmed. Germline CDR1 and CDR2: SQVTM and ANQGSEA. The CDR3 has 15 amino acids. The CDR3 loop is CSVEGIAGVGNEQFF.

The chain uses TRBV2 and TRBJ1-2; TCRdb returns TRBD1, unconfirmable since there is no DNA. The CDR3 spans 13 residues. The germline V gene has CDR1 SNHLY and CDR2 FYNNEI. CDR3 in amino acids: CASSERRREGYTF.

V and J are TRBV5-1 and TRBJ2-3; with no DNA, the TCRdb D assignment of TRBD2 cannot be verified. CDR3 size: 17 residues. Looked up from germline, CDR1 is SGHRS and CDR2 is YFSETQ. The CDR3 region is CASSGRPGTSSTDTQYF.